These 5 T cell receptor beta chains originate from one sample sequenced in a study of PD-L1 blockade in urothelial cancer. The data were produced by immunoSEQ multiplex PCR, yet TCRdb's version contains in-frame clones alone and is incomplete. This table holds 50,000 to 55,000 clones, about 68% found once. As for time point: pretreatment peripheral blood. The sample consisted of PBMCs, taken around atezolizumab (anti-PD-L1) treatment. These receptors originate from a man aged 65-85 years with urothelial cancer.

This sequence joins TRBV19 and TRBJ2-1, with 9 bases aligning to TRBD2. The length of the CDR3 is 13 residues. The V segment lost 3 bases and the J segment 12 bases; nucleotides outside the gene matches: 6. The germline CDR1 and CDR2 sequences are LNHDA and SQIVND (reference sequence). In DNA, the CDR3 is TGTGCCAGTAGTATTGCGGGGGGGAGGGGGCAGTTCTTC. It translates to CASSIAGGRGQFF.

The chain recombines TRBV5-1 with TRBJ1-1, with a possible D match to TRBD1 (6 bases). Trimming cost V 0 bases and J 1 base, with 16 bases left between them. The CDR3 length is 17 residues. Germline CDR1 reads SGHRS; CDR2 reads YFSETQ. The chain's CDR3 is CASSLGVVRTANTEAFF. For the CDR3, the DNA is TGCGCCAGCAGCTTGGGGGTTGTGAGGACAGCGAACACTGAAGCTTTCTTT.

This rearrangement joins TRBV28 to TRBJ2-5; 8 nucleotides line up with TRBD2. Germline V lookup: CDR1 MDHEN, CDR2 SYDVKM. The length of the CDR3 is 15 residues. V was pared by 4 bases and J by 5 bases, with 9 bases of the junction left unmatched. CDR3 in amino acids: CASSSLADRRETQYF. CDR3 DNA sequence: TGTGCCAGCAGTTCACTAGCGGATAGGAGGGAGACCCAGTACTTC.

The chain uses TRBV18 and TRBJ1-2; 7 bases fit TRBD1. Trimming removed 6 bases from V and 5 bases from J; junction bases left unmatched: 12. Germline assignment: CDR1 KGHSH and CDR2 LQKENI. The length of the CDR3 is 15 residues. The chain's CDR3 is CASSPPGQPPYGYTF. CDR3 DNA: TGTGCCAGCTCGCCTCCGGGACAGCCCCCTTATGGCTACACCTTC.

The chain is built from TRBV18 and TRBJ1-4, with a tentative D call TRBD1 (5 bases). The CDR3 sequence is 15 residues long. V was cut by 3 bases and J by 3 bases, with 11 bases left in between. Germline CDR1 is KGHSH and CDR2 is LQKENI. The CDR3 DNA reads TGTGCCAGCTCACCGCGGGGGACTTCTAATGAAAAACTGTTTTTT. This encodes CASSPRGTSNEKLFF.